This entry lists 9 T cell receptor beta chains sequenced from one sample in a study of CD8 T cells in Susac syndrome. With random hexamers, 0.5 to 1 ug RNA was reverse transcribed. TCRdb re-called the immunoSEQ multiplex PCR reads with MiXCR, one entry per CDR3 protein. The sample lists approximately 220,000 distinct CDR3 sequences, about 93% occurring once. Input material: CD8+ T cells from PBMCs. All receptors derive from a human donor with multiple sclerosis.

This clonotype has only one observation. This chain connects TRBV4-1 to TRBJ2-1; a possible D gene is TRBD1 (6 bases). Trimming took 3 bases from V and 3 from J, leaving 15 bases between them. This CDR3 region has 16 residues. CDR1 and CDR2 (germline): MGHRA, YSYEKL. The CDR3 nucleotides read TGCGCCAGCAGCCACGGGCGGACAGCAAACTACAATGAGCAGTTCTTC. This translates into CASSHGRTANYNEQFF.

The chain is built from TRBV5-6 and TRBJ1-1; no clear D. The CDR3 covers 18 residues. Germline V gene sequence: CDR1 SGHDT, CDR2 YYEEEE. The ends were cut back, 0 bases at V and 1 base at J, with 19 bases in the middle. The DNA of the CDR3 is TGTGCCAGCAGCTTGGAGGTCCCCGGTAGTACGGGGAACACTGAAGCTTTCTTT. It is translated as CASSLEVPGSTGNTEAFF.

The gene calls are TRBV27 and TRBJ1-2, with D possibly being TRBD1 (5 bases). The length of the CDR3 is 15 residues. V lost 6 bases, J lost 6 bases, and 20 bases lay in between. From germline, CDR1 is MNHEY and CDR2 SMNVEV (reference sequence). The CDR3 DNA is TGTGCCAGCAGCCCCTTGGGACCCCAAGGGGATGGCTACACCTTC. Translation gives CASSPLGPQGDGYTF.

This chain's CDR3 is CASSGGYGFANYGYTF. CDR3 nucleotide sequence: TGTGCCAGCAGTGGGGGTTACGGCTTCGCTAACTATGGCTACACCTTC. The V gene is TRBV2, the J gene TRBJ1-2; D uncertain. The CDR3 spans 16 residues. Germline V gene sequence: CDR1 SNHLY, CDR2 FYNNEI. The germline V and J ends were trimmed by 4 bases and 0 bases, with 15 bases remaining between them.

The V and J genes are TRBV10-3 and TRBJ2-3; 12 bases map to TRBD2. The CDR3 has 15 amino acids. V shed 10 bases and J 4 bases; nucleotides not matched to a gene: 9. CDR1 ENHRY and CDR2 SYGVKD come from the germline V gene. The CDR3 DNA is TGTGCCACCCTCTCGACTAGCGGGAGACCAGATACGCAGTATTTT. This codes for CATLSTSGRPDTQYF.

The gene calls are TRBV13 and TRBJ2-7, with D perhaps TRBD1 (5 bases). Germline CDR1 and CDR2: PRHDT and FYEKMQ (reference sequence). V gave up 2 bases and J gave up 6 bases, with 17 bases separating them. There are 15 residues in the CDR3. The CDR3 loop reads CASSLIGVGTGEQYF. In DNA, the CDR3 is TGTGCCAGCAGCTTAATAGGGGTAGGTACGGGCGAGCAGTACTTC. Full variable domain (missing parts from reference TRBV13 and TRBJ2-7): AAGVIQSPRHLIKEKRETATLKCYPIPRHDTVYWYQQGPGQDPQFLISFYEKMQSDKGSIPDRFSAQQFSDYHSELNMSSLELGDSALYFCASSLIGVGTGEQYFGPGTRLTVT.

V and J are TRBV12-3 or TRBV12-4 and TRBJ2-1; 12 nucleotides match TRBD2. This CDR3 comprises 17 residues. V was pared by 2 bases and J by 7 bases, with 9 bases of the junction left unmatched. As DNA, the CDR3 is TGTGCCAGCAGTTTAACTCTAGCGGGAGGGCCTTATAATGAGCAGTTCTTC. Translation gives CASSLTLAGGPYNEQFF.

The chain joins TRBV7-2 to TRBJ2-5; 8 bases map to TRBD1. Germline assignment: CDR1 SGHTA and CDR2 FQGNSA. The junction had 11 bases not matched to a gene; V was cut back by 4 bases and J by 1 base. The CDR3 has 17 amino acids. The chain's CDR3 is CASSSTPGQVTQETQYF. The CDR3, as DNA: TGTGCCAGCAGCTCTACTCCGGGACAGGTGACCCAAGAGACCCAGTACTTC.

This chain uses TRBV7-9 with TRBJ2-5; unclear D gene. Between the trimmed V and J ends, which lost 6 bases and 4 bases, there was a span of 9 bases. Germline V gene lookup returns CDR1 SEHNR and CDR2 FQNEAQ (reference sequence). This CDR3 region has 12 residues. In DNA, the CDR3 is TGTGCCAGCAGGTTGGCCGGAGAGACCCAGTACTTC. Its translation: CASRLAGETQYF.